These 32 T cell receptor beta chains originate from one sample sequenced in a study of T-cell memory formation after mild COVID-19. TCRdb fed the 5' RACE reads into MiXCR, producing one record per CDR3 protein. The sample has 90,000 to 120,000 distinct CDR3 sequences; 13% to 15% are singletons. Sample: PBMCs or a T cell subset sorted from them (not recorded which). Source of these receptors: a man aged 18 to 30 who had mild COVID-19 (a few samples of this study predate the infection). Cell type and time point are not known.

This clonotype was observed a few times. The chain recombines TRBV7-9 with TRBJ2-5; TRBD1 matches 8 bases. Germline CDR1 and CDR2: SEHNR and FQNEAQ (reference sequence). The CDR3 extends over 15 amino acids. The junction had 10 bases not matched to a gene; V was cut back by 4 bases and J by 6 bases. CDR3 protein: CASSWSEDRAKTQYF. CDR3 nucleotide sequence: TGTGCCAGCAGCTGGTCTGAGGACAGGGCTAAGACCCAGTACTTC.

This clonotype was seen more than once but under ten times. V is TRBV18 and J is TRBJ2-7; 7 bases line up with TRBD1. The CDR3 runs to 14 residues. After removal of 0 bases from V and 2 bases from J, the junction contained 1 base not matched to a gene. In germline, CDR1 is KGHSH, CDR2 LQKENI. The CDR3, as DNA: TGTGCCAGCTCACCACCAGGGGGCCCCTACGAGCAGTACTTC. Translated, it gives CASSPPGGPYEQYF.

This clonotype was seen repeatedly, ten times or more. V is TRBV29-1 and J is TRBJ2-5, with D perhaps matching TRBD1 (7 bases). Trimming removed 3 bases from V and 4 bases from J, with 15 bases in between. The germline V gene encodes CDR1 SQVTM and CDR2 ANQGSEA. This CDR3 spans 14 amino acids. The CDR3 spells CSVELQGGGETQYF. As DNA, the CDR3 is TGCAGCGTTGAGTTGCAGGGGGGAGGAGAGACCCAGTACTTC. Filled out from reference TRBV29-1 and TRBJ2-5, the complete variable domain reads SAVISQKPSRDICQRGTSLTIQCQVDSQVTMMFWYRQQPGQSLTLIATANQGSEATYESGFVIDKFPISRPNLTFSTLTVSNMSPEDSSIYLCSVELQGGGETQYFGPGTRLLVL.

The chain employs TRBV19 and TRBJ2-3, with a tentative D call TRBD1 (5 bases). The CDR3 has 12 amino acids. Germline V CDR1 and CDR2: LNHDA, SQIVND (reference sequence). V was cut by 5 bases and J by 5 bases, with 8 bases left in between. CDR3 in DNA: TGTGCCAGTAGTCTCGACAGAGATACGCAGTATTTT. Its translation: CASSLDRDTQYF.

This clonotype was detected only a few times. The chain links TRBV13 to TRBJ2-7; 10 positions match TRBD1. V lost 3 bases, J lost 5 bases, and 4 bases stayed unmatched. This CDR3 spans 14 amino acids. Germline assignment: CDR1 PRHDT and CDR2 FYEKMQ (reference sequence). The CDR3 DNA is TGTGCCAGCAGCTTTCCGGGACAGGGGAACGAGCAGTACTTC. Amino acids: CASSFPGQGNEQYF.

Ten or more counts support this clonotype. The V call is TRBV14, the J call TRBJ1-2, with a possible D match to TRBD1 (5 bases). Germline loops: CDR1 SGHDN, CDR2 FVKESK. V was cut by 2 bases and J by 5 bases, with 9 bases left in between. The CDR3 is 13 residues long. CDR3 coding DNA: TGTGCCAGCAGCCAACCCGACAGATATGGCTACACCTTC. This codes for CASSQPDRYGYTF.

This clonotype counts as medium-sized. The CDR3 spells CASSTQGPGNEQFF. CDR3 bases: TGTGCCAGCAGTACGCAAGGCCCGGGGAATGAGCAGTTCTTC. The chain uses TRBV12-3 or TRBV12-4 and TRBJ2-1, with a possible D match to TRBD2 (5 bases). The CDR3 is 14 amino acids. With 5 bases removed from V and 7 bases from J, the gap between germline ends came to 15 bases.

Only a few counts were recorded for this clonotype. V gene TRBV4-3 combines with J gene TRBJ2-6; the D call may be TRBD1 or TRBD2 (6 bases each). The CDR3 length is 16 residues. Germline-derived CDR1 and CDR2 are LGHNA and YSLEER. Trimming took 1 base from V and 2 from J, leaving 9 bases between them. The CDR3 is CASSQAEGAGANVLTF. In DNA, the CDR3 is TGCGCCAGCAGCCAAGCGGAGGGGGCTGGGGCCAACGTCCTGACTTTC.

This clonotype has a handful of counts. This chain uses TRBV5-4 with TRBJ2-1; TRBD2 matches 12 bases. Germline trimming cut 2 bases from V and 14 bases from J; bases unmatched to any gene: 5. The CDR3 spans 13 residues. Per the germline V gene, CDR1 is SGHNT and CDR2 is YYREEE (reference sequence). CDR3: CASSFTSGGQEFF. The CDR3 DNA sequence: TGTGCCAGCAGCTTTACTAGCGGGGGGCAGGAGTTCTTC.

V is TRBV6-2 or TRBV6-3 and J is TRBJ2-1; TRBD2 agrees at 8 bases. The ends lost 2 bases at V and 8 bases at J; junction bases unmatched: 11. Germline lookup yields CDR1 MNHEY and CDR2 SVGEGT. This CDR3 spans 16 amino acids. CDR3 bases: TGTGCCAGCAGTTACGTACTTAGTAGCGGGGACGATGAGCAGTTCTTC. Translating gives CASSYVLSSGDDEQFF.

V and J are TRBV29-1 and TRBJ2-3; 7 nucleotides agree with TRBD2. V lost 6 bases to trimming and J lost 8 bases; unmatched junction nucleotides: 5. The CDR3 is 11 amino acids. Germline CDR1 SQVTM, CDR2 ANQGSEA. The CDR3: CSVGLEFTQYF. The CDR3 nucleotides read TGCAGCGTAGGACTAGAGTTTACGCAGTATTTT.

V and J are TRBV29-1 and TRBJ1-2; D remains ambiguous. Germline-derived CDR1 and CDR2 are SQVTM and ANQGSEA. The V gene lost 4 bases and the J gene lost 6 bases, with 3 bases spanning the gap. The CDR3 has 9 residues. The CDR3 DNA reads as TGCAGCGTTGGAAATGGCTACACCTTC. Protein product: CSVGNGYTF.

The CDR3 DNA reads TGTGCCAGCTCACCGCAGGGGGCGGTTAACACTGAAGCTTTCTTT. It is translated as CASSPQGAVNTEAFF. The chain carries TRBV18 and TRBJ1-1; 8 bases agree with TRBD1. With 3 bases clipped from V and 2 bases from J, the junction kept 5 bases outside the gene matches. Germline assignment: CDR1 KGHSH and CDR2 LQKENI. CDR3 length: 15 residues.

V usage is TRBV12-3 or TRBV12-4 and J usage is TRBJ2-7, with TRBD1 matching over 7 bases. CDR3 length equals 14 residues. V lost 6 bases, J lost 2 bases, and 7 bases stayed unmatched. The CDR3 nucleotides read TGTGCCAGCAGCCACTGGGACAGTACCTACGAGCAGTACTTC. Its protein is CASSHWDSTYEQYF.

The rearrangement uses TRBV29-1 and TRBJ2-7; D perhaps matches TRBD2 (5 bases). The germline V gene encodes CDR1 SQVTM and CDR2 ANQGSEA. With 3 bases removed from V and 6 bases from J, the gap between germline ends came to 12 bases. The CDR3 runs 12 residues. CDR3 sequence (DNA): TGCAGCGTTGAGGCCGCGGGTCTCGAGCAGTACTTC. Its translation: CSVEAAGLEQYF.

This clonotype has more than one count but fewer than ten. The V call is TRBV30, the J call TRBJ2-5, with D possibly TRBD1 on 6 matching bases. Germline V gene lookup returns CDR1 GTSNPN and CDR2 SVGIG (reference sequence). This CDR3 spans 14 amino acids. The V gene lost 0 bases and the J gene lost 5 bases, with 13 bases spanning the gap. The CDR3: CAWSVRPTGETQYF. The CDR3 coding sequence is TGTGCCTGGAGTGTAAGGCCCACAGGGGAGACCCAGTACTTC.

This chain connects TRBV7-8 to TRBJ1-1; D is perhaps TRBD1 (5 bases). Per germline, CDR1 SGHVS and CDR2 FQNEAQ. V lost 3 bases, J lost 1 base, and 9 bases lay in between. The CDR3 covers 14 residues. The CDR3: CASSLGLKNTEAFF. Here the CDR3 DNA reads TGTGCCAGCAGCTTGGGACTGAAGAACACTGAAGCTTTCTTT.

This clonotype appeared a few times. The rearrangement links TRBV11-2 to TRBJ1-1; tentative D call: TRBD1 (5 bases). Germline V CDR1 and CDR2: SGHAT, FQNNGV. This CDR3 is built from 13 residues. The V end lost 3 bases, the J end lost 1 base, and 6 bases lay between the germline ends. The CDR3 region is CASSLTANTEAFF. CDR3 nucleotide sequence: TGTGCCAGCAGCTTGACAGCGAACACTGAAGCTTTCTTT.

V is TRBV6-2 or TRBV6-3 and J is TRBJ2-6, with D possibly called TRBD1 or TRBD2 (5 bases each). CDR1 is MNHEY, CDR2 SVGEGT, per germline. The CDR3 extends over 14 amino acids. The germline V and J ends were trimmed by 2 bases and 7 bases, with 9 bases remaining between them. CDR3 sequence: CASSYPGRANVLTF. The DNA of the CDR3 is TGTGCCAGCAGTTACCCGGGGCGAGCCAACGTCCTGACTTTC.

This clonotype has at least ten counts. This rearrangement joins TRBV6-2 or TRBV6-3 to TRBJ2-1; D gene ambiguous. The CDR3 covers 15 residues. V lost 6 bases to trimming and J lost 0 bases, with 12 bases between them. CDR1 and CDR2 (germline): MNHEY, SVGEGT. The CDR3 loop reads CASRSPFSSYNEQFF. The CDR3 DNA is TGTGCCAGCAGGAGTCCTTTTAGCTCCTACAATGAGCAGTTCTTC.

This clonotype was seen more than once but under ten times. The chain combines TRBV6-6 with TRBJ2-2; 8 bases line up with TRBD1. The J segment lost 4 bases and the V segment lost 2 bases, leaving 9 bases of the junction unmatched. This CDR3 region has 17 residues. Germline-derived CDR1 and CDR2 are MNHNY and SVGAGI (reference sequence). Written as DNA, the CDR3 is TGTGCCAGCAGTTACCCCACGGACAGGGTGGGCACCGGGGAGCTGTTTTTT. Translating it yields CASSYPTDRVGTGELFF.

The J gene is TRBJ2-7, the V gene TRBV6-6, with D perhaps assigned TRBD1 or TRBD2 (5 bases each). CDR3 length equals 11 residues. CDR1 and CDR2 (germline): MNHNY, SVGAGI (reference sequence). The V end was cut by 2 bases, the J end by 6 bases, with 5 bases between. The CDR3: CASSYGGEQYV. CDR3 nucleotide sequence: TGTGCCAGCAGTTACGGGGGCGAGCAGTACGTC.

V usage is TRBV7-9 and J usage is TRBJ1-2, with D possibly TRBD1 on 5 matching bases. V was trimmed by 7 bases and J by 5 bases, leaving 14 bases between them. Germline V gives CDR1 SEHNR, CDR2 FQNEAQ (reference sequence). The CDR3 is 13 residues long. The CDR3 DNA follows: TGTGCCAGCACCGAGGGGCCGATTTATGGCTACACCTTC. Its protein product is CASTEGPIYGYTF.

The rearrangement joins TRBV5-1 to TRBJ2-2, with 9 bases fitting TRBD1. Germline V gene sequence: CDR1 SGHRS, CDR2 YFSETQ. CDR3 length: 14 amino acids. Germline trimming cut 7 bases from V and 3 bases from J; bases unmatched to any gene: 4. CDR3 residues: CASGDRVYTGELFF. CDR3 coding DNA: TGCGCCAGCGGGGACAGGGTATACACCGGGGAGCTGTTTTTT.

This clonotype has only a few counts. This CDR3 reads CASSEPLERGAYSTDTQYF. CDR3 in DNA: TGTGCCAGCAGCGAGCCCCTGGAGCGGGGGGCATATAGCACAGATACGCAGTATTTT. V and J are TRBV9 and TRBJ2-3; 9 bases agree with TRBD2. V shed 3 bases, J shed 0 bases, and the junction held 14 bases outside the gene matches. This CDR3 has 19 amino acids. The V gene's germline CDR1 is SGDLS and CDR2 YYNGEE.

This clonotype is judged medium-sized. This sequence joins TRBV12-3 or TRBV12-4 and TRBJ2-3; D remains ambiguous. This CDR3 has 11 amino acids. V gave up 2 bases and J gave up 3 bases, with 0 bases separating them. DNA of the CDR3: TGTGCCAGCAGTTTAACAGATACGCAGTATTTT. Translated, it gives CASSLTDTQYF.

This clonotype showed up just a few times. The CDR3 protein is CASSYSGQGWKLFF. The CDR3 coding sequence is TGTGCCAGCAGTTACTCGGGACAGGGTTGGAAACTGTTTTTT. The V call is TRBV6-5, the J call TRBJ1-4; 9 positions agree with TRBD1. Germline V gene lookup returns CDR1 MNHEY and CDR2 SVGAGI. The CDR3 extends over 14 amino acids. J was trimmed by 11 bases and V by 0 bases; bases with no gene match: 4.

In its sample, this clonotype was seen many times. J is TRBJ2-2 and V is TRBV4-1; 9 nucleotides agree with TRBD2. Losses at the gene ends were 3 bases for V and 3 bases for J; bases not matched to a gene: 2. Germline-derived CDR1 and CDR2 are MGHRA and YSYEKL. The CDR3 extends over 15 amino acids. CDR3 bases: TGCGCCAGCAGCCAGGCGGGGGGGTACACCGGGGAGCTGTTTTTT. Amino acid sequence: CASSQAGGYTGELFF.

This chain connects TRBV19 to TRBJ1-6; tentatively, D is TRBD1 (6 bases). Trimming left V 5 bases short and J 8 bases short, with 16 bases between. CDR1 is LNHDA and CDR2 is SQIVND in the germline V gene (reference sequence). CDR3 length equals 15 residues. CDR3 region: CASSLGGFVDSPLHF. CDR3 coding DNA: TGTGCCAGTAGTCTGGGGGGCTTCGTCGATTCACCCCTCCACTTT.

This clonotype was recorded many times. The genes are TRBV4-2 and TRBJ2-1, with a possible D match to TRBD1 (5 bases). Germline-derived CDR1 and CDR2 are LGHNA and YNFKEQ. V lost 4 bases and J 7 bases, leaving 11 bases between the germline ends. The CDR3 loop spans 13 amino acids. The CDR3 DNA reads TGTGCCAGCAGCCCAATCAAGGGGAATGAGCAGTTCTTC. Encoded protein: CASSPIKGNEQFF.

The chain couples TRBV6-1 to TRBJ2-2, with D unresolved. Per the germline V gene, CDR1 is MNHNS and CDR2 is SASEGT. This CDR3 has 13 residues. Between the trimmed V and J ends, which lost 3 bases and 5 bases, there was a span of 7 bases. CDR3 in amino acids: CASSDAGTGELFF. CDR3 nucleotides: TGTGCCAGCAGTGATGCCGGGACCGGGGAGCTGTTTTTT.

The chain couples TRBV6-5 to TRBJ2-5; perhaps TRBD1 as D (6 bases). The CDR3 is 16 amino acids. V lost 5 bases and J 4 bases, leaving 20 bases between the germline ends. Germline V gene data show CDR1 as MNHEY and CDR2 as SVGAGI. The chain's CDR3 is CASSPKGRGWRETQYF. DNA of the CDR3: TGTGCCAGCAGTCCCAAGGGTAGGGGGTGGCGAGAGACCCAGTACTTC.